Below are 11 T cell receptor beta chains sequenced from a single sample in a study of radiotherapy plus CTLA-4 blockade in lung cancer. Data came from immunoSEQ multiplex PCR; TCRdb stores just in-frame clones and leaves some out. The repertoire includes roughly 98,000 clones, approximately 85% of them detected once, and 3.4% sits in the top ten. Sample: peripheral blood, taken from a patient treated with radiotherapy plus ipilimumab. These receptors all stem from a human donor with non-small cell lung cancer who had a partial response to radiotherapy plus ipilimumab.

The chain recombines TRBV21-1 with TRBJ2-2; the table's D call TRBD2 went unverified against the DNA. TRBV21-1 is shown as a pseudogene. The CDR3 extends over 19 amino acids. The CDR3: CASSPLGGLAGPNTGELFF. The CDR3 DNA follows: TGTGCCAGCAGCCCCCTGGGCGGGCTAGCGGGACCGAACACCGGGGAGCTGTTTTTT.

The gene calls are TRBV28 and TRBJ1-5; 10 bases match TRBD1. This CDR3 region has 14 residues. Unmatched junction bases numbered 7, after V lost 7 bases and J lost 7 bases. CDR1 is MDHEN, CDR2 SYDVKM, per germline. CDR3 sequence: CASNPGTGEQPQHF. The CDR3 DNA reads TGTGCCAGCAACCCCGGGACAGGGGAACAGCCCCAGCATTTT. The full variable domain, rest sourced from reference TRBV28 and TRBJ1-5, is DVKVTQSSRYLVKRTGEKVFLECVQDMDHENMFWYRQDPGLGLRLIYFSYDVKMKEKGDIPEGYSVSREKKERFSLILESASTNQTSMYLCASNPGTGEQPQHFGDGTRLSIL.

The chain has TRBV10-3 and TRBJ2-1, with 7 nucleotides matching TRBD1. The CDR3 covers 15 residues. The germline V gene has CDR1 ENHRY and CDR2 SYGVKD. J gave up 3 bases and V 10 bases, and 12 bases lay outside the gene matches. CDR3 in amino acids: CATRPTGSVYNEQFF. The CDR3 bases are TGTGCCACCAGACCGACAGGGTCCGTCTACAATGAGCAGTTCTTC.

This chain joins TRBV5-1 and TRBJ2-3; TRBD2 aligns across 11 bases. Trimming removed 4 bases from V and 8 bases from J; junction bases left unmatched: 9. Germline-derived CDR1 and CDR2 are SGHRS and YFSETQ. The CDR3 has 15 residues. In nucleotides, the CDR3 is TGCGCCAGCAGCCCCCAGCTAGCGGGAGGCGGTACGCAGTATTTT. Amino acid sequence: CASSPQLAGGGTQYF. The entire variable domain, with the rest obtained from reference TRBV5-1 and TRBJ2-3, is as follows: KAGVTQTPRYLIKTRGQQVTLSCSPISGHRSVSWYQQTPGQGLQFLFEYFSETQRNKGNFPGRFSGRQFSNSRSEMNVSTLELGDSALYLCASSPQLAGGGTQYFGPGTRLTVL.

This clone occurred once. This sequence joins TRBV19 and TRBJ1-6; 7 positions match TRBD1. The CDR3 sequence is 15 residues long. The junction had 7 bases not matched to a gene; V was cut back by 7 bases and J by 4 bases. In germline, CDR1 is LNHDA, CDR2 SQIVND (reference sequence). In nucleotides, the CDR3 is TGTGCCAGTACTCGACCGGGACAGTATAATTCACCCCTCCACTTT. It specifies CASTRPGQYNSPLHF.

The chain is built from TRBV4-2 and TRBJ2-2; 8 bases line up with TRBD2. Per germline, CDR1 LGHNA and CDR2 YNFKEQ. The CDR3 runs 16 residues. The junction had 5 bases not matched to a gene; V was cut back by 1 base and J by 4 bases. The CDR3 spells CASSQAGGLVTGELFF. The CDR3 DNA reads as TGTGCCAGCAGCCAAGCGGGGGGGCTAGTCACCGGGGAGCTGTTTTTT.

The chain has TRBV6-5 and TRBJ2-7, with D tentatively TRBD1 (6 bases). Germline-derived CDR1 and CDR2 are MNHEY and SVGAGI. The CDR3 has 15 residues. The V gene lost 6 bases and the J gene lost 2 bases, with 17 bases spanning the gap. The CDR3 nucleotides read TGTGCCAGCAGGCCTACCGGGACAACTACCTACGAGCAGTACTTC. Its protein product is CASRPTGTTTYEQYF.

The CDR3 reads CASSYHGQTQETQYF. The CDR3 DNA follows: TGTGCCAGCAGTTACCATGGACAGACTCAAGAGACCCAGTACTTC. The chain links TRBV6-5 to TRBJ2-5; D possibly corresponds to TRBD1 (6 bases). The germline gives CDR1 MNHEY, CDR2 SVGAGI. Trimming removed 2 bases from V and 2 bases from J, with 12 bases in between. CDR3 length: 15 amino acids.

The V gene is TRBV30, the J gene TRBJ1-4; TRBD1 aligns across 7 bases. Germline V gene data show CDR1 as GTSNPN and CDR2 as SVGIG (reference sequence). This CDR3 region has 14 residues. The J segment lost 8 bases and the V segment lost 3 bases, leaving 9 bases of the junction unmatched. The CDR3 loop reads CAWSHTGEVEKLFF. In DNA form, the CDR3 reads TGTGCCTGGAGCCACACAGGGGAGGTCGAAAAACTGTTTTTT.

The rearrangement uses TRBV10-1 and TRBJ2-7; D gene unclear. Germline V lookup: CDR1 WNHNN, CDR2 SYGVQD (reference sequence). CDR3 length: 14 residues. Trimming removed 0 bases from V and 3 bases from J, with 9 bases in between. CDR3 sequence reads: CASSESSAIYEQYF. The CDR3 region has the DNA TGCGCCAGCAGTGAGTCTTCAGCGATCTACGAGCAGTACTTC.

The chain couples TRBV9 to TRBJ1-5; D unresolved. V lost 2 bases and J lost 2, with 11 bases in between. Germline-derived CDR1 and CDR2 are SGDLS and YYNGEE. This CDR3 is built from 15 residues. CDR3 DNA sequence: TGTGCCAGCAGCGTGTCCGGGAATGGCAATCAGCCCCAGCATTTT. Translating it yields CASSVSGNGNQPQHF.